Listed below are T cell receptor beta chains from one sample, sequenced in a study of T-cell reconstitution after alpha-beta-depleted transplantation in children. TCRdb re-derived calls from the PCR reads in MiXCR, one entry per CDR3 protein. This sample has under 85,000 distinct CDR3 sequences, with 15% to 20% found just once. The sample here was PBMCs, mostly from graft donor cells, taken 360 days after TCRalphabeta/CD19-depleted stem cell transplant. The source is a male patient aged 2-10 years who had a stem cell transplant for acute lymphoblastic leukemia, so the T cells may come from the graft donor. Each CDR3 is given with its conserved first and last residue. A D gene is named only where the DNA matches it firmly. Only some rows state a clone size, as once, few, many or a class for expanded clones.

d_call	v_call	clone_size	j_call	cdr3_aa	cdr3_nt
TRBD2	TRBV7-2	few	TRBJ2-3	CASSLTAGAPDTQYF	TGTGCCAGCAGCTTAACAGCGGGAGCCCCAGATACGCAGTATTTT
NA	TRBV12-3/TRBV12-4	few	TRBJ2-3	CASSLRTTDTQYF	TGTGCCAGCAGTTTAAGGACCACAGATACGCAGTATTTT
NA	TRBV7-9	NA	TRBJ2-5	CASSFRETQYF	TGTGCCAGCAGCTTTAGGGAGACCCAGTACTTC
NA	TRBV7-9	few	TRBJ2-4	CASSLARSIQYF	TGTGCCAGCAGCTTAGCGAGGTCCATTCAGTACTTC
NA	TRBV5-1	NA	TRBJ2-3	CASSAGGVKDTQYF	TGCGCCAGCAGCGCCGGGGGAGTGAAAGATACGCAGTATTTT
NA	TRBV5-1	many	TRBJ2-3	CASSLAPLTDTQYF	TGCGCCAGCAGCTTGGCCCCTCTCACAGATACGCAGTATTTT
NA	TRBV5-1	few	TRBJ2-3	CASSSASPDTQYF	TGCGCCAGCAGTTCGGCTAGTCCCGATACGCAGTATTTT
NA	TRBV5-1	NA	TRBJ2-1	CASSLPHSPAFKYNEQFF	TGCGCCAGCAGCTTGCCGCACAGTCCGGCCTTCAAATACAATGAGCAGTTCTTC
TRBD1	TRBV10-1	NA	TRBJ2-1	CASSSDRLAYNEQFF	TGCGCCAGCAGTTCGGACAGGCTAGCCTACAATGAGCAGTTCTTC
TRBD1	TRBV12-3/TRBV12-4	NA	TRBJ1-3	CASRRQGYSGNTIYF	TGTGCCAGCAGGCGACAGGGTTACTCTGGAAACACCATATATTTT
NA	TRBV5-1	few	TRBJ2-7	CASTHDSNSYEQYF	TGCGCCAGTACCCATGACAGCAATAGCTACGAGCAGTACTTC
TRBD2	TRBV2	few	TRBJ2-7	CASSGGQPSGRAFPTNYEQYF	TGTGCCAGCAGCGGGGGACAGCCGAGCGGGAGGGCCTTTCCTACGAACTACGAGCAGTACTTC
NA	TRBV11-2	few	TRBJ2-1	CASSLVGLSYNEQFF	TGTGCCAGCAGCTTAGTCGGGCTCTCCTACAATGAGCAGTTCTTC
NA	TRBV19	NA	TRBJ2-7	CASSIGKEYEQYF	TGTGCCAGTAGTATCGGGAAGGAGTACGAGCAGTACTTC
NA	TRBV6-1	NA	TRBJ2-1	CASSETRRTYNEQFF	TGTGCCAGCAGTGAAACCAGGAGAACCTACAATGAGCAGTTCTTC
NA	TRBV10-3	many	TRBJ2-4	CAISNFDRSKNIQYF	TGTGCCATCAGTAACTTCGACAGATCCAAAAACATTCAGTACTTC
NA	TRBV7-6	few	TRBJ2-7	CASSLGRKAYEQYF	TGTGCCAGCAGCTTAGGCAGGAAGGCATACGAGCAGTACTTC
NA	TRBV5-4	NA	TRBJ2-7	CASSLVHGTFYEQYF	TGTGCCAGCAGCTTGGTACACGGGACCTTCTACGAGCAGTACTTC
TRBD1	TRBV7-2	few	TRBJ1-2	CASSFGTGGGYTF	TGTGCCAGCAGCTTCGGGACAGGGGGCGGCTACACCTTC
NA	TRBV27	few	TRBJ1-2	CASSSHGQGSGYTF	TGTGCCAGCAGTTCCCATGGTCAGGGATCGGGCTACACCTTC
TRBD2	TRBV11-3	NA	TRBJ2-7	CASSRTSGYEQYF	TGTGCCAGCAGCCGGACTAGCGGATACGAGCAGTACTTC
NA	TRBV7-2	few	TRBJ2-5	CASSLTSWQTQYF	TGTGCCAGCAGCTTGACTAGTTGGCAGACCCAGTACTTC
TRBD2	TRBV3-1	NA	TRBJ2-7	CASCQDWTSGPDYEQYF	TGTGCCAGCTGCCAAGACTGGACTAGCGGGCCCGACTACGAGCAGTACTTC
TRBD1	TRBV10-3	few	TRBJ2-3	CAIRTGEGDTQYF	TGTGCCATCCGGACAGGGGAGGGAGATACGCAGTATTTT
NA	TRBV6-5	few	TRBJ2-2	CDSSYLSGNTGELFF	TGTGACAGCAGTTATCTATCCGGGAACACCGGGGAGCTGTTTTTT
NA	TRBV5-1	few	TRBJ2-5	CASSLSSQAHQETQYF	TGCGCCAGCAGCTTAAGTTCCCAGGCGCACCAAGAGACCCAGTACTTC
NA	TRBV20-1	many	TRBJ2-7	CSASDSFLYEQYF	TGCAGTGCCTCGGACAGTTTTCTCTACGAGCAGTACTTC
NA	TRBV5-6	NA	TRBJ1-1	CASSLARAGNTEAFF	TGTGCCAGCAGCTTGGCCCGGGCGGGGAACACTGAAGCTTTCTTT
NA	TRBV5-5	few	TRBJ2-1	CASSLADNQFF	TGTGCCAGCAGCTTGGCGGACAACCAGTTCTTC
NA	TRBV24-1	few	TRBJ2-1	CATSDLEGWGNEQFF	TGTGCCACCAGTGATTTAGAAGGGTGGGGGAATGAGCAGTTCTTC
NA	TRBV30	NA	TRBJ2-7	CAWSVSRYEQYF	TGTGCCTGGAGTGTTTCGAGATACGAGCAGTACTTC
NA	TRBV25-1	few	TRBJ2-1	CASSAELVNEQFF	TGTGCCAGCAGTGCGGAACTCGTCAATGAGCAGTTCTTC
NA	TRBV5-1	many	TRBJ1-1	CASSLAVLGGSAFF	TGCGCCAGCAGCTTGGCCGTTTTAGGGGGATCAGCTTTCTTT
NA	TRBV5-1	NA	TRBJ2-7	CASSLVSGAYYHEQYF	TGCGCCAGCAGCTTGGTCTCAGGGGCCTATTACCACGAGCAGTACTTC
NA	TRBV7-2	few	TRBJ1-2	CASSLVDSGYGYTF	TGTGCCAGCAGCTTGGTGGACAGCGGCTATGGCTACACCTTC
TRBD1	TRBV28	NA	TRBJ2-3	CASSFRQGRTDTQYF	TGTGCCAGCAGTTTCCGACAGGGGCGGACAGATACGCAGTATTTT
NA	TRBV7-9	few	TRBJ1-2	CASSAAYGYTF	TGTGCCAGCAGCGCCGCCTATGGCTACACCTTC
NA	TRBV28	NA	TRBJ2-1	CASSLTSNYNEQFF	TGTGCCAGCAGTTTGACGTCAAACTACAATGAGCAGTTCTTC
NA	TRBV5-1	few	TRBJ2-7	CASSPTGLPVVSYEQYF	TGCGCCAGCAGCCCGACAGGTCTCCCGGTTGTGTCCTACGAGCAGTACTTC
NA	TRBV4-2	NA	TRBJ2-1	CASSQDIAALYNEQFF	TGTGCCAGCAGCCAAGATATAGCGGCCCTCTACAATGAGCAGTTCTTC